These 15 T cell receptor beta chains originate from one sample sequenced in a study of blood T cell repertoires in COVID-19. Libraries were prepared by immunoSEQ multiplex PCR; TCRdb keeps only in-frame clonotypes and omits some of them. The table shows 37,000 or so clones, with 70% to 90% occurring only once. Sequencing used peripheral blood. The receptors derive from a man aged 60 to 69 with active COVID-19.

V is TRBV7-2 and J is TRBJ2-7; 10 bases fit TRBD2. This CDR3 comprises 14 residues. Germline assignment: CDR1 SGHTA and CDR2 FQGNSA. Unmatched junction bases numbered 2, after V lost 3 bases and J lost 3 bases. Here the CDR3 reads CASSFRTSGYEQYF. Written as DNA, the CDR3 is TGTGCCAGCAGCTTCAGGACTAGCGGCTACGAGCAGTACTTC.

The chain joins TRBV30 to TRBJ2-7; D may be TRBD1 (6 bases). CDR3 length equals 12 residues. Germline V gene sequence: CDR1 GTSNPN, CDR2 SVGIG (reference sequence). V shed 4 bases and J shed 6 bases, with 13 bases lying between them. CDR3 region: CAWTPTGGEQYF. CDR3 bases: TGTGCCTGGACCCCGACAGGAGGCGAGCAGTACTTC.

This clone was seen once. The chain recombines TRBV3-1 (or the pseudogene TRBV3-2) with TRBJ2-3, with 12 bases lining up with TRBD2. In germline, CDR1 is LGHDT, CDR2 YNNKEL (reference sequence). CDR3 length equals 17 residues. The V gene end was trimmed by 3 bases and the J gene end by 3 bases; junction bases not matched to a gene: 7. CDR3 sequence: CASSQAPLAGGTDTQYF. The CDR3 DNA follows: TGTGCCAGCAGCCAGGCCCCCCTAGCGGGAGGGACAGATACGCAGTATTTT.

The chain recombines TRBV24-1 with TRBJ1-5; D perhaps matches TRBD1 (6 bases). Germline V gene lookup returns CDR1 KGHDR and CDR2 SFDVKD. The CDR3 extends over 12 amino acids. Trimming removed 10 bases from V and 6 bases from J, with 12 bases in between. The DNA for the CDR3 is TGTGCCACACAGGGTTTGGGTCAGCCCCAGCATTTT. Protein: CATQGLGQPQHF.

The CDR3 coding sequence is TGTGCCAGCAGAGCGGGAGGGCCGGTTGAGCAGTTCTTC. This gives the protein CASRAGGPVEQFF. The rearrangement joins TRBV11-2 to TRBJ2-1, with 10 bases aligning to TRBD2. V trimming: 6 bases; J trimming: 9 bases; junction bases outside the gene matches: 5. This CDR3 contains 13 residues. Germline-derived CDR1 and CDR2 are SGHAT and FQNNGV.

V usage is TRBV3-1 (or the pseudogene TRBV3-2) and J usage is TRBJ1-2; possible D gene TRBD1, 6 bases. Trimming pared 5 bases from V and 8 bases from J, leaving 18 bases between. This CDR3 is 14 amino acids long. Germline-derived CDR1 and CDR2 are LGHDT and YNNKEL (reference sequence). The CDR3 nucleotides read TGTGCCAGCAGCTCCCTGGCGGGGGCGTGGGGCTACACCTTC. Translating it yields CASSSLAGAWGYTF.

The rearrangement links TRBV7-9 to TRBJ1-1, with D maybe TRBD1 (5 bases). V was clipped by 0 bases and J by 2 bases, with 10 bases between them. Germline assignment: CDR1 SEHNR and CDR2 FQNEAQ (reference sequence). The CDR3 sequence is 15 residues long. The CDR3 region is CASSLAHTGNTEAFF. The CDR3 DNA follows: TGTGCCAGCAGCTTAGCGCACACAGGTAACACTGAAGCTTTCTTT.

This clone was recorded once. The chain couples TRBV9 to TRBJ2-5; D call uncertain. This CDR3 has 13 amino acids. V lost 4 bases and J lost 3, with 10 bases in between. Germline V gene sequence: CDR1 SGDLS, CDR2 YYNGEE. The CDR3 DNA is TGTGCCAGCAGCCCTGGGCCGGAAGAGACCCAGTACTTC. Translated: CASSPGPEETQYF.

The rearrangement joins TRBV29-1 to TRBJ1-4; D not resolved. The V gene's germline CDR1 is SQVTM and CDR2 ANQGSEA. Deletions cut 2 bases from V and 3 bases from J, with 7 bases between. The CDR3 totals 13 residues. CDR3 sequence reads: CSVEKGANEKLFF. For the CDR3, the DNA is TGCAGCGTTGAAAAGGGAGCTAATGAAAAACTGTTTTTT.

The V gene is TRBV5-1, the J gene TRBJ2-2; 7 bases are shared with TRBD2. This CDR3 spans 15 amino acids. Germline CDR1 SGHRS, CDR2 YFSETQ. Germline trimming cut 7 bases from V and 0 bases from J; bases unmatched to any gene: 6. The CDR3 loop reads CASRLATSNTGELFF. The CDR3 region has the DNA TGCGCCAGCCGACTAGCAACCTCGAACACCGGGGAGCTGTTTTTT.

The rearrangement links TRBV2 to TRBJ1-3; D may be TRBD1 (5 bases). V was trimmed by 4 bases and J by 0 bases, leaving 7 bases between them. CDR1 and CDR2 from the germline V gene are SNHLY and FYNNEI. The CDR3 runs to 14 residues. The CDR3 loop is CASSGQSSGNTIYF. DNA for the CDR3: TGTGCCAGCAGTGGACAGTCCTCTGGAAACACCATATATTTT.

The chain has TRBV7-2 and TRBJ2-1; weak D call: TRBD2 (6 bases). V lost 1 base to trimming and J lost 0 bases, with 10 bases between them. Germline assignment: CDR1 SGHTA and CDR2 FQGNSA. The CDR3 spans 16 residues. This chain's CDR3 is CASSLDSGSSYNEQFF. The CDR3 DNA reads as TGTGCCAGCAGCTTAGATAGCGGCAGCTCCTACAATGAGCAGTTCTTC.

V gene TRBV7-2 combines with J gene TRBJ1-2, with TRBD1 as a possible D gene (5 bases). Trimming removed 3 bases at V and 7 bases at J, with 15 bases between. CDR1 SGHTA and CDR2 FQGNSA come from the germline V gene. The CDR3 is 14 amino acids. Here the CDR3 reads CASSLKGEVSGYTF. The CDR3, as DNA: TGTGCCAGCAGCTTGAAAGGGGAGGTCAGTGGCTACACCTTC.

CDR3 sequence: CASSNYQSSGNTIYF. The CDR3, as DNA: TGCGCCAGCAGCAACTACCAGAGCTCTGGAAACACCATATATTTT. The V call is TRBV5-1, the J call TRBJ1-3; D is ambiguous. The germline gives CDR1 SGHRS, CDR2 YFSETQ. CDR3 length: 15 residues. The V gene lost 4 bases and the J gene lost 0 bases, with 11 bases spanning the gap.

The chain uses TRBV3-1 (or the pseudogene TRBV3-2) and TRBJ2-3; D not certain. The germline V and J ends were trimmed by 4 bases and 0 bases, with 8 bases remaining between them. Germline V gene lookup returns CDR1 LGHDT and CDR2 YNNKEL (reference sequence). The CDR3 runs to 14 residues. CDR3 protein: CASSPFLSTDTQYF. CDR3 in DNA: TGTGCCAGCAGCCCGTTTCTTAGCACAGATACGCAGTATTTT.